The 22 T cell receptor beta chains below come from one sample, sequenced in a study of blood T cell repertoires in COVID-19. Clones were sequenced by immunoSEQ multiplex PCR, and TCRdb holds only the in-frame ones, with some missing. Altogether more than 75,000 clones are present, approximately 81% being singletons, with the ten largest covering around 15%. Material for sequencing was peripheral blood. Receptors originate from a woman aged 70-85 years with acute or convalescent COVID-19.

The chain recombines TRBV18 with TRBJ2-7; 8 bases line up with TRBD2. The germline gives CDR1 KGHSH, CDR2 LQKENI. V dropped 5 bases and J dropped 2; count of bases not matched to a gene: 8. This CDR3 is built from 15 residues. CDR3 nucleotides: TGTGCCAGCTCATCAGGGGCGGGGGGAACCTACGAGCAGTACGTC. It codes for CASSSGAGGTYEQYV.

This clone was detected once. The CDR3 sequence: CASSAGGLDTQYF. In nucleotides, the CDR3 is TGTGCCAGCAGCGCCGGGGGGTTAGATACGCAGTATTTT. This chain uses TRBV3-1 (or the pseudogene TRBV3-2) with TRBJ2-3; TRBD2 matches at 7 bases. The V segment lost 5 bases and the J segment 5 bases; nucleotides outside the gene matches: 4. This CDR3 has 13 residues. CDR1 and CDR2 (germline): LGHDT, YNNKEL (reference sequence).

The chain has TRBV1 and TRBJ2-3; the DNA was not used to check the table's D call, TRBD1. TRBV1 is a recognized pseudogene. The CDR3 totals 16 residues. CDR3 DNA: TGCACCAGCAGTAACAGGGAGCGGTCTTGCGCAGATACGCAGTATTTT. Protein product: CTSSNRERSCADTQYF.

The chain joins TRBV11-3 to TRBJ2-7; possible D gene TRBD1, 6 bases. V lost 5 bases and J lost 2, with 16 bases in between. This CDR3 is 15 amino acids long. CDR1 and CDR2 from the germline V gene are SGHNT and YENEEA. In DNA, the CDR3 is TGTGCCAGCAGCCAAAACGATGGACAGACCTACGAGCAGTACGTC. Residues: CASSQNDGQTYEQYV.

The chain combines TRBV5-1 with TRBJ1-4, with D tentatively TRBD1 (6 bases). CDR3 length equals 15 residues. The ends were cut back, 0 bases at V and 7 bases at J, with 13 bases in the middle. CDR1 and CDR2 (germline): SGHRS, YFSETQ. CDR3 sequence reads: CASSLEAGAGEKLFF. The DNA of the CDR3 is TGCGCCAGCAGCTTGGAGGCAGGGGCTGGTGAAAAACTGTTTTTT.

This sequence joins TRBV19 and TRBJ1-2; 8 bases agree with TRBD1. Germline values: CDR1 LNHDA, CDR2 SQIVND (reference sequence). V lost 3 bases and J lost 6; bases outside the gene matches: 3. The CDR3 consists of 13 residues. The CDR3 nucleotides read TGTGCCAGTAGTATTGCGGACAGGGATGGCTACACCTTC. Amino acids: CASSIADRDGYTF.

This chain joins TRBV7-2 and TRBJ2-3; 11 bases agree with TRBD1. Germline CDR1 SGHTA, CDR2 FQGNSA. The CDR3 runs to 16 residues. V lost 4 bases to trimming and J lost 3 bases; unmatched junction nucleotides: 6. CDR3: CASSWGDRGLTDTQYF. CDR3 in DNA: TGTGCCAGCAGCTGGGGGGACAGGGGGTTAACAGATACGCAGTATTTT. Supplemented by reference TRBV7-2 and TRBJ2-3, the full variable domain reads GAGVSQSPSNKVTEKGKDVELRCDPISGHTALYWYRQSLGQGLEFLIYFQGNSAPDKSGLPSDRFSAERTGGSVSTLTIQRTQQEDSAVYLCASSWGDRGLTDTQYFGPGTRLTVL.

The J gene is TRBJ2-1, the V gene TRBV11-2; tentative D call: TRBD2 (6 bases). Trimming left V 0 bases short and J 10 bases short, with 13 bases between. There are 14 residues in the CDR3. Germline V gives CDR1 SGHAT, CDR2 FQNNGV. CDR3 coding DNA: TGTGCCAGCAGCTTAGAAGGGACTCCAACAGAGCAGTTCTTC. Protein: CASSLEGTPTEQFF.

The chain carries TRBV3-1 (or the pseudogene TRBV3-2) and TRBJ1-5, with 8 positions matching TRBD1. V lost 10 bases, J lost 2 bases, and 4 bases stayed unmatched. CDR1 LGHDT and CDR2 YNNKEL come from the germline V gene (reference sequence). CDR3 size: 13 residues. The CDR3 bases are TGTGCCATACAGGGGGGGGGCAATCAGCCCCAGCATTTT. This codes for CAIQGGGNQPQHF.

The chain couples TRBV5-1 to TRBJ2-5; 12 bases fit TRBD2. Per germline, CDR1 SGHRS and CDR2 YFSETQ. The CDR3 length is 16 residues. After removal of 4 bases from V and 0 bases from J, the junction contained 4 bases not matched to a gene. CDR3 region: CASSRTSGEYQETQYF. CDR3 bases: TGCGCCAGCAGCCGGACTAGCGGGGAGTACCAAGAGACCCAGTACTTC.

This clone was seen more than once but under ten times. The genes are TRBV3-1 (or the pseudogene TRBV3-2) and TRBJ1-1, with D perhaps TRBD1 (6 bases). There are 13 residues in the CDR3. Trimming removed 6 bases at V and 5 bases at J, with 13 bases between. CDR1 and CDR2 (germline): LGHDT, YNNKEL (reference sequence). The CDR3 loop reads CASSRGGGTEAFF. CDR3 DNA: TGTGCCAGCAGTCGTGGGGGCGGGACTGAAGCTTTCTTT.

The V call is TRBV24-1, the J call TRBJ1-5, with unresolved D. Germline loops: CDR1 KGHDR, CDR2 SFDVKD. V was clipped by 1 base and J by 4 bases, with 13 bases between them. CDR3 length: 16 residues. The CDR3 region is CATSDFFRSHNQPQHF. The CDR3 coding sequence is TGTGCCACCAGTGATTTTTTTCGCAGTCATAATCAGCCCCAGCATTTT.

This chain uses TRBV6-4 with TRBJ2-5, with 11 bases aligning to TRBD2. This CDR3 is 15 amino acids long. Trimming cost V 6 bases and J 6 bases; bases outside gene matches: 9. CDR1 is MRHNA and CDR2 is SNTAGT in the germline V gene. Written as DNA, the CDR3 is TGTGCCAGCAGCCCCGATAGCGGGGGGGCGCAGACCCAGTACTTC. Translated, it gives CASSPDSGGAQTQYF.

This chain uses TRBV11-2 with TRBJ2-5; TRBD2 agrees at 7 bases. With V trimmed by 5 bases and J by 2 bases, 2 bases remained unmatched. The CDR3 totals 13 residues. CDR1 is SGHAT, CDR2 FQNNGV, per germline. CDR3 coding DNA: TGTGCCAGCAGCCCGGGACTACAAGAGACCCAGTACTTC. Translating gives CASSPGLQETQYF. Full variable domain (remainder filled in from reference TRBV11-2 and TRBJ2-5): EAGVAQSPRYKIIEKRQSVAFWCNPISGHATLYWYQQILGQGPKLLIQFQNNGVVDDSQLPKDRFSAERLKGVDSTLKIQPAKLEDSAVYLCASSPGLQETQYFGPGTRLLVL.

The chain joins TRBV10-2 to TRBJ1-2, with D tentatively TRBD1 (6 bases). Germline assignment: CDR1 WSHSY and CDR2 SAAADI. The CDR3 extends over 15 amino acids. The V end was cut by 1 base, the J end by 8 bases, with 17 bases between. CDR3 sequence (DNA): TGCGCCAGCAGTGAGTACCAGGGAGGGGGTACCGGCTACACCTTC. This encodes CASSEYQGGGTGYTF.

This clone was recorded a few times. V usage is TRBV2 and J usage is TRBJ2-1; TRBD1 matches at 9 bases. Germline loops: CDR1 SNHLY, CDR2 FYNNEI. With V trimmed by 5 bases and J by 8 bases, 13 bases remained unmatched. The CDR3 totals 16 residues. CDR3 sequence: CASSPSGRDRVDEQFF. In DNA form, the CDR3 reads TGTGCCAGCAGTCCCTCCGGCCGGGACAGGGTGGATGAGCAGTTCTTC.

The CDR3 DNA reads TGTGCCAGCAGCCTTGGACTAGCGGGGGGGGAGACCCAGTACTTC. Amino acid sequence: CASSLGLAGGETQYF. The chain employs TRBV14 and TRBJ2-5, with TRBD2 matching 15 bases. Germline V gene lookup returns CDR1 SGHDN and CDR2 FVKESK. Trimming at V came to 4 bases and at J to 5 bases, leaving 2 bases not matched to a gene. CDR3 size: 15 residues.

The chain links TRBV10-3 to TRBJ1-1; perhaps TRBD1 as D (6 bases). V lost 4 bases and J lost 1, with 13 bases in between. Looked up from germline, CDR1 is ENHRY and CDR2 is SYGVKD. The CDR3 sequence is 15 residues long. The CDR3 reads CAISGGGGGNTEAFF. CDR3 DNA sequence: TGTGCCATCAGTGGGGGAGGGGGAGGGAACACTGAAGCTTTCTTT.

The chain joins TRBV12-5 to TRBJ1-4, with 11 bases that match TRBD1. The V and J ends lost 1 base and 6 bases, in that order; junction bases with no gene match: 1. Germline V gives CDR1 LGHNT, CDR2 FRNRAP. This CDR3 has 15 amino acids. The CDR3 bases are TGTGCTAGTGGTTTGGGGACAGGGGGCGATGAAAAACTGTTTTTT. It yields the protein CASGLGTGGDEKLFF.

This clone was observed a single time. CDR3 DNA sequence: TGCAGCTCCCTCGGGGGGGGAGGTGGGAACACTGAAGCTTTCTTT. Translated, it gives CSSLGGGGGNTEAFF. The chain uses TRBV29-1 and TRBJ1-1, with D perhaps TRBD1 (5 bases). The CDR3 extends over 15 amino acids. Trimming took off 8 bases at V and 1 base at J, with 20 bases between the two ends. The germline gives CDR1 SQVTM, CDR2 ANQGSEA.

The chain joins TRBV6-1 to TRBJ2-2; D unresolved. This CDR3 region has 13 residues. V gave up 7 bases and J gave up 4 bases, with 10 bases separating them. CDR1 and CDR2 (germline): MNHNS, SASEGT. The DNA of the CDR3 is TGTGCCAGCAACGCCCGAGGCACCGGGGAGCTGTTTTTT. Translated: CASNARGTGELFF.

The V gene is TRBV6-5, the J gene TRBJ2-2; 13 bases agree with TRBD2. V shed 6 bases and J 7 bases; nucleotides not matched to a gene: 2. Germline V lookup: CDR1 MNHEY, CDR2 SVGAGI. The CDR3 has 14 amino acids. The CDR3 protein is CASSGTSGVGELFF. The CDR3 DNA reads as TGTGCCAGCAGCGGGACTAGCGGGGTCGGGGAGCTGTTTTTT.